What follows are 29 T cell receptor beta chains derived from one specimen sequenced in a study of cytomegalovirus exposure and HLA in healthy donors. PCR employed 60 Vbeta and 13 Jbeta primers. This table comes from immunoSEQ multiplex PCR, and its TCRdb copy is limited to in-frame clones, with some not included. The top ten hold over 8.5% of the sample, which has more than 80,000 clones, roughly 86% seen once. The sequencing input was PBMCs. These receptors all come from a man aged 25 to 40 in good health and CMV-seropositive.

This chain joins TRBV6-6 and TRBJ1-2, with TRBD1 identical over 7 bases. This CDR3 comprises 16 residues. Germline V gene data show CDR1 as MNHNY and CDR2 as SVGAGI (reference sequence). After removal of 2 bases from V and 6 bases from J, the junction contained 12 bases not matched to a gene. The CDR3 nucleotides are TGTGCCAGCAGTTACCAGACAGGGTATACCATGGATGGCTACACCTTC. This translates into CASSYQTGYTMDGYTF.

V and J are TRBV6-6 and TRBJ2-1; the match to TRBD2 covers 8 bases. This CDR3 is built from 15 residues. Germline V gene data show CDR1 as MNHNY and CDR2 as SVGAGI (reference sequence). V shed 2 bases and J 12 bases; nucleotides not matched to a gene: 12. The DNA for the CDR3 is TGTGCCAGCAGTTACCGGTTAGCGGGAAACTATGCGCAGTTCTTC. It yields the protein CASSYRLAGNYAQFF.

This chain connects TRBV6-1 to TRBJ2-7; 9 bases map to TRBD1. This CDR3 has 15 residues. CDR1 is MNHNS and CDR2 is SASEGT in the germline V gene. The V gene end was trimmed by 7 bases and the J gene end by 0 bases; junction bases not matched to a gene: 7. CDR3 nucleotide sequence: TGTGCCAGCACTCGTCGACAGGGGGACTCCTACGAGCAGTACTTC. Its protein product is CASTRRQGDSYEQYF.

The chain is built from TRBV5-1 and TRBJ2-5; maybe TRBD2 (5 bases). CDR1 is SGHRS, CDR2 YFSETQ, per germline. V lost 2 bases to trimming and J lost 5 bases, with 13 bases between them. CDR3 length equals 14 residues. The DNA for the CDR3 is TGCGCCAGCAGCTTACAAGGGAGTGGTGAGACCCAGTACTTC. It specifies CASSLQGSGETQYF.

This clone has only a few counts. The genes are TRBV7-9 and TRBJ2-7, with D unresolved. This CDR3 has 14 residues. V lost 4 bases and J 5 bases, leaving 15 bases between the germline ends. Germline CDR1 and CDR2: SEHNR and FQNEAQ (reference sequence). For the CDR3, the DNA is TGTGCCAGCAGCTCTCTCTCCGGCGGAGACGAGCAGTACTTC. This translates into CASSSLSGGDEQYF.

The chain has TRBV6-1 and TRBJ2-5; D perhaps matches TRBD2 (6 bases). The J call is in doubt because the DNA end fits TRBJ2-7 better. CDR3 length: 14 amino acids. CDR1 MNHNS and CDR2 SASEGT come from the germline V gene. CDR3 sequence: CASSASGVTYEQYF. CDR3 nucleotides: TGTGCCAGCAGTGCGTCGGGGGTCACCTACGAGCAGTACTTC.

The V gene is TRBV27, the J gene TRBJ1-1; weak D call: TRBD1 (5 bases). Germline values: CDR1 MNHEY, CDR2 SMNVEV (reference sequence). The CDR3 sequence is 12 residues long. The ends were cut back, 6 bases at V and 7 bases at J, with 12 bases in the middle. This chain's CDR3 is CASRMGGNEAFF. DNA for the CDR3: TGTGCCAGCAGGATGGGGGGGAATGAAGCTTTCTTT.

The chain couples TRBV6-5 to TRBJ2-7; the D is unclear. This CDR3 spans 12 amino acids. Germline V gene sequence: CDR1 MNHEY, CDR2 SVGAGI. V lost 7 bases and J lost 5, with 12 bases in between. The chain's CDR3 is CASKNYYHEQYF. DNA of the CDR3: TGTGCCAGCAAAAACTACTACCACGAGCAGTACTTC.

This chain connects TRBV2 to TRBJ2-7; TRBD2 agrees at 10 bases. CDR1 SNHLY and CDR2 FYNNEI come from the germline V gene. The V gene end was trimmed by 3 bases and the J gene end by 4 bases; junction bases not matched to a gene: 9. There are 16 residues in the CDR3. The CDR3 loop is CASSDGLLAGAYEQYF. Here the CDR3 DNA reads TGTGCCAGCAGTGATGGATTGCTAGCGGGAGCGTACGAGCAGTACTTC.

The V and J genes are TRBV14 and TRBJ2-7; D is uncertain. Germline loops: CDR1 SGHDN, CDR2 FVKESK. With 1 base removed from V and 7 bases from J, the gap between germline ends came to 11 bases. The CDR3 loop spans 13 amino acids. The CDR3 DNA reads TGTGCCAGCAGCCAAGGACGCGGATGGGAGCAGTACTTC. Translated, it gives CASSQGRGWEQYF.

V is TRBV27 and J is TRBJ1-2; 7 bases map to TRBD1. The length of the CDR3 is 13 residues. V lost 4 bases, J lost 8 bases, and 7 bases stayed unmatched. The germline V gene encodes CDR1 MNHEY and CDR2 SMNVEV (reference sequence). As DNA, the CDR3 is TGTGCCAGCAGTTCCGAACACAGGGGAGGCTACACCTTC. Protein sequence: CASSSEHRGGYTF.

V and J are TRBV6-5 and TRBJ1-5; TRBD1 agrees at 9 bases. Germline values: CDR1 MNHEY, CDR2 SVGAGI. CDR3 length: 15 amino acids. The V gene end was trimmed by 5 bases and the J gene end by 4 bases; junction bases not matched to a gene: 6. In DNA, the CDR3 is TGTGCCAGCAGTCTCGGACAGGGGCTTAATCAGCCCCAGCATTTT. This encodes CASSLGQGLNQPQHF.

This chain connects TRBV25-1 to TRBJ2-5; TRBD1 matches at 9 bases. The V segment lost 6 bases and the J segment 3 bases; nucleotides outside the gene matches: 8. Looked up from germline, CDR1 is MGHDK and CDR2 is SYGVNS. There are 15 residues in the CDR3. CDR3 in DNA: TGTGCCAGCAGGCAAAACAGGGGGCAGGAAGAGACCCAGTACTTC. It codes for CASRQNRGQEETQYF.

This sequence joins TRBV15 and TRBJ1-5; TRBD1 matches 7 bases. Trimming removed 8 bases from V and 7 bases from J; junction bases left unmatched: 11. Germline-derived CDR1 and CDR2 are LNHNV and YYDKDF (reference sequence). The CDR3 is 14 amino acids. The DNA of the CDR3 is TGTGCCACCTCGACAGACAGGGTCGGACAGCCCCAGCATTTT. Translation gives CATSTDRVGQPQHF.

The gene calls are TRBV18 and TRBJ2-7; perhaps TRBD1 as D (6 bases). The ends were cut back, 6 bases at V and 6 bases at J, with 18 bases in the middle. This CDR3 is 14 amino acids long. Germline assignment: CDR1 KGHSH and CDR2 LQKENI. The DNA for the CDR3 is TGTGCCAGCTCGGGATTTCACAGGGCGGGCGAGCAGTACTTC. Its protein is CASSGFHRAGEQYF.

The chain links TRBV30 to TRBJ2-5, with 8 nucleotides matching TRBD2. J was trimmed by 11 bases and V by 5 bases; bases with no gene match: 10. The length of the CDR3 is 12 residues. Germline V gives CDR1 GTSNPN, CDR2 SVGIG (reference sequence). CDR3 region: CAWGGGPRKQYF. The CDR3 bases are TGTGCCTGGGGCGGGGGGCCGCGGAAGCAGTACTTC. Variable domain in full (rest from reference TRBV30 and TRBJ2-5): SQTIHQWPATLVQPVGSPLSLECTVEGTSNPNLYWYRQAAGRGLQLLFYSVGIGQISSEVPQNLSASRPQDRQFILSSKKLLLSDSGFYLCAWGGGPRKQYFGPGTRLLVL.

In this sample, this clone turned up once. J is TRBJ1-4 and V is TRBV6-5; no clear D gene. The V gene lost 8 bases and the J gene lost 0 bases, with 10 bases spanning the gap. The CDR3 runs 14 residues. CDR1 and CDR2 (germline): MNHEY, SVGAGI. The CDR3 nucleotides are TGTGCCAGCCGGTCGAAATCAACTAATGAAAAACTGTTTTTT. Protein sequence: CASRSKSTNEKLFF.

CDR3 amino acids: CASSYSGLFPDYEQYF. The CDR3 region has the DNA TGTGCCAGCAGTTACTCGGGACTCTTTCCAGACTACGAGCAGTACTTC. The V and J genes are TRBV6-5 and TRBJ2-7, with TRBD2 as a possible D gene (6 bases). Trimming cost V 0 bases and J 3 bases, with 15 bases left between them. Germline V gene lookup returns CDR1 MNHEY and CDR2 SVGAGI. This CDR3 region has 16 residues.

V usage is TRBV28 and J usage is TRBJ1-5, with D perhaps TRBD1 (5 bases). CDR3 length: 16 residues. Germline-derived CDR1 and CDR2 are MDHEN and SYDVKM. The ends were cut back, 1 base at V and 0 bases at J, with 10 bases in the middle. The CDR3 DNA reads as TGTGCCAGCAGTTTATTCGAAGGGGATAGCAATCAGCCCCAGCATTTT. Its protein is CASSLFEGDSNQPQHF.

The rearrangement links TRBV28 to TRBJ2-1, with TRBD2 identical over 8 bases. From germline, CDR1 is MDHEN and CDR2 SYDVKM. The CDR3 is 15 residues long. Trimming removed 6 bases from V and 3 bases from J; junction bases left unmatched: 7. In nucleotides, the CDR3 is TGTGCCAGCAGAATGACTAGCGCCGGCTACAATGAGCAGTTCTTC. Encoded protein: CASRMTSAGYNEQFF. Together with reference TRBV28 and TRBJ2-1, the CDR3 gives the full variable domain: DVKVTQSSRYLVKRTGEKVFLECVQDMDHENMFWYRQDPGLGLRLIYFSYDVKMKEKGDIPEGYSVSREKKERFSLILESASTNQTSMYLCASRMTSAGYNEQFFGPGTRLTVL.

The genes are TRBV29-1 and TRBJ2-2, with a possible D match to TRBD1 (7 bases). The germline V gene encodes CDR1 SQVTM and CDR2 ANQGSEA. Trimming left V 7 bases short and J 6 bases short, with 24 bases between. The length of the CDR3 is 16 residues. CDR3 nucleotides: TGCAGCGCCGAGGACAGGTCATCTTGGAGGGCCGGGGAGCTGTTTTTT. This encodes CSAEDRSSWRAGELFF.

CDR3 protein: CASSSQPTGITWGYTF. The CDR3 bases are TGTGCCAGCAGTTCCCAACCGACAGGGATAACTTGGGGCTACACCTTC. The chain uses TRBV27 and TRBJ1-2; 7 nucleotides line up with TRBD1. V trimming: 4 bases; J trimming: 8 bases; junction bases outside the gene matches: 16. Germline assignment: CDR1 MNHEY and CDR2 SMNVEV (reference sequence). The CDR3 runs 16 residues.

V gene TRBV30 combines with J gene TRBJ1-1; no reliable D call. This CDR3 spans 14 amino acids. CDR1 is GTSNPN, CDR2 SVGIG, per germline (reference sequence). Trimming shortened V by 2 bases and J by 4 bases, and 14 bases separated the two germline ends. The CDR3 coding sequence is TGTGCCTGGAGTTTTTTGGACTCTGGCACTGAAGCTTTCTTT. Its translation is CAWSFLDSGTEAFF. Full variable domain (remainder filled in from reference TRBV30 and TRBJ1-1): SQTIHQWPATLVQPVGSPLSLECTVEGTSNPNLYWYRQAAGRGLQLLFYSVGIGQISSEVPQNLSASRPQDRQFILSSKKLLLSDSGFYLCAWSFLDSGTEAFFGQGTRLTVV.

The chain is built from TRBV5-1 and TRBJ1-2, with 8 bases fitting TRBD1. Trimming at V came to 4 bases and at J to 2 bases, leaving 4 bases not matched to a gene. Looked up from germline, CDR1 is SGHRS and CDR2 is YFSETQ. This CDR3 is built from 14 residues. Here the CDR3 reads CASSMGTGNYGYTF. CDR3 bases: TGCGCCAGCAGCATGGGGACAGGAAACTATGGCTACACCTTC.

The J gene is TRBJ1-1, the V gene TRBV27; D might be TRBD1 (6 bases). The V end lost 6 bases, the J end lost 4 bases, and 18 bases lay between the germline ends. The CDR3 runs 15 residues. Germline V gene sequence: CDR1 MNHEY, CDR2 SMNVEV (reference sequence). CDR3 sequence: CASSPVAGGATEAFF. The CDR3 DNA follows: TGTGCCAGCAGCCCGGTGGCCGGGGGGGCCACTGAAGCTTTCTTT.

This rearrangement joins TRBV28 to TRBJ2-3, with 11 bases matching TRBD2. Unmatched junction bases numbered 9, after V lost 1 base and J lost 6 bases. The CDR3 has 17 amino acids. Germline CDR1 MDHEN, CDR2 SYDVKM. The CDR3 region is CASSLFSLAGGGDTQYF. In DNA form, the CDR3 reads TGTGCCAGCAGTTTATTCTCCCTAGCGGGGGGAGGCGATACGCAGTATTTT. Together with reference TRBV28 and TRBJ2-3, the CDR3 gives the full variable domain: DVKVTQSSRYLVKRTGEKVFLECVQDMDHENMFWYRQDPGLGLRLIYFSYDVKMKEKGDIPEGYSVSREKKERFSLILESASTNQTSMYLCASSLFSLAGGGDTQYFGPGTRLTVL.

The V gene is TRBV7-9, the J gene TRBJ2-3; 10 bases are a match to TRBD2. CDR1 and CDR2 (germline): SEHNR, FQNEAQ (reference sequence). CDR3 length: 16 amino acids. With V trimmed by 1 base and J by 6 bases, 7 bases remained unmatched. CDR3 sequence (DNA): TGTGCCAGCAGCTTAGAGCCTAGCGGGAGTATCGATACGCAGTATTTT. Protein: CASSLEPSGSIDTQYF.

J is TRBJ2-3 and V is TRBV10-1; perhaps TRBD1 as D (6 bases). From germline, CDR1 is WNHNN and CDR2 SYGVQD (reference sequence). The CDR3 is made up of 16 amino acids. Between the trimmed V and J ends, which lost 3 bases and 1 base, there was a span of 14 bases. The CDR3 here is CASSDTGRLGTDTQYF. In DNA form, the CDR3 reads TGCGCCAGCAGTGACACAGGGAGATTAGGCACAGATACGCAGTATTTT.

The chain joins TRBV4-2 to TRBJ2-5; D is undetermined. V lost 2 bases, J lost 5 bases, and 3 bases lay in between. This CDR3 comprises 11 residues. Germline CDR1 and CDR2: LGHNA and YNFKEQ. The CDR3 here is CASSQRETQYF. For the CDR3, the DNA is TGTGCCAGCAGCCAACGGGAGACCCAGTACTTC.